Sequencing of this T cell receptor (beta chain) was carried out in a study of a mutant IDH1 vaccine in newly diagnosed glioma. About the research overall: Vaccinations were initiated 4-6 weeks following radiotherapy alone, or were given together with temozolomide cycles. Patients were pretreated with radiotherapy, temozolomide, or both, mostly both. Findings of the study overall: Altogether, 93.3% of patients exhibited vaccine-induced immune responses.

Comment on this clone: The antigen remains undetermined.

The time point was: week 23, last vaccination. The content of each vaccine dose was 300 ug of mutant IDH1 20-mer peptide, and topical imiquimod accompanied it. Every donor had a new WHO grade 3 or 4 astrocytoma that was IDH1-mutant, with loss of nuclear ATRX. TCRdb's copy holds only in-frame clones and misses some; the assay was immunoSEQ multiplex PCR. Of 50,000 to 65,000 clones in the sample, 87% were seen once. V was cut by 4 bases and J by 3 bases, with 16 bases left in between. CDR1 is LNHDA, CDR2 SQIVND, per germline (reference sequence). The CDR3 contains 15 residues. This sequence joins TRBV19 and TRBJ2-7, with a weak D call TRBD2 (6 bases). This clonotype was sampled from a man in his forties with glioma. Sequenced material: PBMCs, taken from a glioma patient whose treatment included an IDH1 peptide vaccine. The CDR3 region is CASSTRQGRRYEQYF. CDR3 sequence (DNA): TGTGCCAGTAGTACCCGACAAGGGAGGCGCTACGAGCAGTACTTC.